These 4 T cell receptor beta chains were sequenced from one sample in a study of T cells in women clearing cervical HPV infection. Measured with immunoSEQ multiplex PCR; TCRdb has only the in-frame clones, and not every one. The sample features approximately 35,000 clones, with less than 2% in its top ten. The source material was blood buffy coat. These receptor sequences come from a woman aged 18 to 69 with a cervical HPV16 infection that either progressed to CIN3+ or cleared (not recorded which).

Turning to this clone: The sequenced fragment ends 3 residues before the CDR3 boundary, so the rest is inferred from the germline J gene. This chain links TRBV7-9 with TRBJ2-3; TRBD1 matches 10 bases. The germline V gene has CDR1 SEHNR and CDR2 FQNEAQ (reference sequence). Trimming removed 5 bases from V and 1 base from J; junction bases left unmatched: 3. The CDR3 is made up of 15 amino acids. Incomplete CDR3 DNA: TGTGCCAGCAGCCTCGGACAGGGGGGCACAGATACG. It encodes CASSLGQGGTDT. The complete CDR3 protein is CASSLGQGGTDTQYF.

About this clone itself: With the read ending 3 residues before the CDR3 end, the germline J gene is used to fill in that end. This sequence joins TRBV7-9 and TRBJ1-1, with D perhaps matching TRBD1 (5 bases). Germline-derived CDR1 and CDR2 are SEHNR and FQNEAQ (reference sequence). V shed 5 bases and J shed 4 bases, with 17 bases lying between them. The CDR3 is made up of 15 amino acids. CDR3 residues: CASSPREGWATEAFF. The part of the CDR3 DNA that was read is TGTGCCAGCAGCCCTCGGGAGGGGTGGGCCACTGAA.

As concerns this clone: The sequenced fragment ends 3 residues before the CDR3 boundary, so the rest is inferred from the germline J gene. J is TRBJ1-1 and V is TRBV7-3; D remains ambiguous. The CDR3 contains 15 residues. Germline CDR1 is SGHTA and CDR2 is FQGTGA. The DNA read from the CDR3 is TGTGCCAGCAGCCAGACTAGCGGGAGGGAAGAGACA. As protein: CASSQTSGREET. From start to end, the CDR3 is CASSQTSGREETAFF.

Concerning this clone: With the read ending 3 residues before the CDR3 end, the germline J gene is used to fill in that end. This chain joins TRBV5-6 and TRBJ2-2; D ambiguous. The CDR3 extends over 15 amino acids. Germline-derived CDR1 and CDR2 are SGHDT and YYEEEE. The covered CDR3 bases are TGTGCCAGCAGCCCACGGGTTGCAACTAATGAAAAG. It specifies CASSPRVATNEK. The entire CDR3 sequence reads CASSPRVATNEKLFF. Combining the CDR3 with reference TRBV5-6 and TRBJ2-2 gives the whole variable domain DAGVTQSPTHLIKTRGQQVTLRCSPKSGHDTVSWYQQALGQGPQFIFQYYEEEERQRGNFPDRFSGHQFPNYSSELNVNALLLGDSALYLCASSPRVATNEKLFFGEGSRLTVL.